Listed below are T cell receptor beta chains from one sample, sequenced in a study of human T cells and chemical hapten exposure. TCRdb ran MiXCR on the RACE reads and lists one entry per CDR3 protein. Of roughly 380,000 distinct CDR3 sequences listed, roughly 4.8% are singletons. The source material was whole blood, sampled in connection with sensitization to the hapten diphenylcyclopropenone (DPC). The receptor source for this set is a woman in her fifties or sixties with alopecia areata. Some clones in this sample may be carry-over from other donors' samples. Both conserved end residues are part of each CDR3. The D gene is left open where the match is weak. Expanded clones get a size class; other rows say once, few or many, or leave the size out.

j_call | clone_size | d_call | v_call | cdr3_nt | cdr3_aa
TRBJ2-7 | few | - | TRBV10-3 | TGTGCCTCCAAAGGTAAAGGGGGTACCTACGAGCAGTACTTC | CASKGKGGTYEQYF
TRBJ1-1 | many | TRBD1 | TRBV27 | TGTGCCAGCAGCGGACAGGACCTTGAAGCTTTCTTT | CASSGQDLEAFF
TRBJ2-3 | - | - | TRBV29-1 | TGCAGCGTTGCATCAGGGGTCGGAGATACGCAGTATTTT | CSVASGVGDTQYF
TRBJ1-1 | - | - | TRBV11-1 | TGTGCCAGCAGCACCGGGACGTCAACTGAAGCTTTCTTT | CASSTGTSTEAFF
TRBJ2-7 | many | - | TRBV12-3/TRBV12-4 | TGTGCCAGCAGTTTCGGCTACTACGAGCAGTACTTC | CASSFGYYEQYF
TRBJ2-1 | - | TRBD2 | TRBV12-3/TRBV12-4 | TGTGCCAGCAGTTCCTTTAGCGGGGGGGACAATGAGCAGTTCTTC | CASSSFSGGDNEQFF
TRBJ2-3 | many | TRBD1 | TRBV28 | TGTGCCAGCAGTTTCCAGGGGGGCACAGATACGCAGTATTTT | CASSFQGGTDTQYF
TRBJ2-3 | few | - | TRBV7-9 | TGTGCCACCGAGAGAGGACTTACAGATACGCAGTATTTT | CATERGLTDTQYF
TRBJ1-1 | - | TRBD1 | TRBV30 | TGTGCCTGGAGTGGGATAGACAGGGAGGCTTTCTTT | CAWSGIDREAFF
TRBJ1-1 | many | TRBD1 | TRBV5-1 | TGCGCCAGCAGCTTGGGGGGACAGGGGCCGCTGGGCACTGAAGCTTTCTTT | CASSLGGQGPLGTEAFF
TRBJ2-3 | - | TRBD2 | TRBV19 | TGTGCCAGTACCACGGCGGGGGGAACAGATACGCAGTATTTT | CASTTAGGTDTQYF
TRBJ2-1 | many | TRBD2 | TRBV12-3/TRBV12-4 | TGTGCCAGCAGCGGCGGACTAGCGGGGGAGTGGAGCTCCTACAATGAGCAGTTCTTC | CASSGGLAGEWSSYNEQFF
TRBJ1-5 | - | - | TRBV20-1 | TGCAGTGCTAGATACAGGGAGTTTCGGCAGCCCCAGCATTTT | CSARYREFRQPQHF
TRBJ2-3 | few | TRBD1 | TRBV29-1 | TGCAGCTCGGAGGACAGGGGGGGCTCTACGCAGTATTTT | CSSEDRGGSTQYF
TRBJ1-5 | few | - | TRBV19 | TGTGCCAGTAGTGCCCTCGGCAGGGGCAATCAGCCCCAGCATTTT | CASSALGRGNQPQHF
TRBJ2-7 | - | - | TRBV12-3/TRBV12-4 | TGTGCCAGCAGTCCACGTCGCGGGATCCCCTCCTACGAGCAGTACTTC | CASSPRRGIPSYEQYF
TRBJ2-7 | many | TRBD1 | TRBV7-2 | TGTGCCAGCAGCGTACAGGGGCTAAGCTCCTACGAGCAGTACTTC | CASSVQGLSSYEQYF
TRBJ2-1 | - | TRBD2 | TRBV28 | TGTGCCAGCAGTTTCTGGGCGGGAGGGCTAAATGAGCAGTTCTTC | CASSFWAGGLNEQFF
TRBJ2-7 | - | TRBD1 | TRBV9 | TGTGCCAGCAGCGTGGGGACAGGGGCTAACGAGCAGTACTTC | CASSVGTGANEQYF
TRBJ1-2 | - | TRBD1 | TRBV13 | TGTGCCAGCAGCCGACGGGACAGTCCTAACTATGGCTACACCTTC | CASSRRDSPNYGYTF
TRBJ2-7 | - | TRBD2 | TRBV29-1 | TGCAGTGGGGCAGCGGGAGGGCCGAGTGAGCAGTACTTC | CSGAAGGPSEQYF
TRBJ2-7 | many | - | TRBV10-3 | TGTGCCATCAGTGAGCTATTAGGGCAGGAAGGCTCCTACGAGCAGTACTTC | CAISELLGQEGSYEQYF
TRBJ2-2 | many | - | TRBV6-6 | TGTGCCAGCAGTTACGAGGCCGCGGCCGGGGAGCTGTTTTTT | CASSYEAAAGELFF
TRBJ2-5 | few | - | TRBV29-1 | TGCAGCGTTGAAGATCCCCAACGGGGAGGTCCAGAGACCCAGTACTTC | CSVEDPQRGGPETQYF
TRBJ2-1 | many | TRBD2 | TRBV9 | TGTGCCAGCAGCCCAGGACTAGCGGCCTACAATGAGCAGTTCTTC | CASSPGLAAYNEQFF
TRBJ2-3 | few | TRBD2 | TRBV7-9 | TGTGCCAGCAGCTTAGCGCGGGCTAGCGGGGACCCCCGTTATACGCAGTATTTT | CASSLARASGDPRYTQYF
TRBJ2-3 | many | - | TRBV4-3 | TGCGCCAGCAGCCAGACAGCTCAGAGGGGAGATACGCAGTATTTT | CASSQTAQRGDTQYF
TRBJ1-2 | many | TRBD1 | TRBV12-3/TRBV12-4 | TGTGCCAGCAGTTTAACGGGCAGGGGGCCCCCCTTTAACTATGGCTACACCTTC | CASSLTGRGPPFNYGYTF
TRBJ2-2 | few | TRBD2 | TRBV7-2 | TGTGCCAGCAGCCCAGGACTAGCGGGAGTAGGGACCGGGGAGCTGTTTTTT | CASSPGLAGVGTGELFF